These T cell receptor beta chains were read from a single sample in a study of shared clonotypes between healthy human individuals. Generated by immunoSEQ multiplex PCR, the TCRdb table keeps only in-frame clones and is missing some. The sample has 560,000 or so clones; 96% are singletons. Sequencing was done on a sample of naive CD8+ T cells sorted from blood. Source of these receptors: a woman under 40 in good health. Both conserved end residues are trimmed from each CDR3. D genes are given only for firm matches.

V: TRBV13; D: TRBD1; CDR3: ASTTGTDYEQY
V: TRBV9; D: NA; CDR3: ASSTKPTSSSTDTQY
V: TRBV6-5; D: NA; CDR3: ASSYGAEGERRLY
V: TRBV19; D: NA; CDR3: ASSMGDLNTEAF
V: TRBV27; D: NA; CDR3: ASSLDSTYEQY
V: TRBV5-1; D: NA; CDR3: ASSLSGSYSGNTIY
V: TRBV7-6; D: TRBD1; CDR3: ASSLGGGTGYYEQY
V: TRBV5-6; D: TRBD1; CDR3: ASSLQGALFSGEQY
V: TRBV6-6; D: NA; CDR3: ASSYQLTPRTYEQY
V: TRBV9; D: NA; CDR3: ASSVDGNYPQH
V: TRBV20-1; D: NA; CDR3: SADRPQH
V: TRBV19; D: NA; CDR3: ASSIWGRGGNEQF
V: TRBV7-8; D: TRBD1; CDR3: ASSLGQGAEAF
V: TRBV6-4; D: NA; CDR3: ASTRHPLGPEQY
V: TRBV6-1; D: NA; CDR3: ASSEAPRYLQY
V: TRBV30; D: NA; CDR3: AWSATDYEQY
V: TRBV11-2; D: NA; CDR3: ASSLGAGGLVGAF
V: TRBV28; D: NA; CDR3: ASSFRPKTDTQY
V: TRBV29-1; D: NA; CDR3: SAWGAWDLAEGAYEQF
V: TRBV6-5; D: NA; CDR3: ASSYSRTFTYEQY